The 9 T cell receptor beta chains reported below all come from one sample, sequenced in a study of response to subunit inactivated influenza vaccine. TCRdb ran MiXCR on the RT-PCR reads and lists one entry per CDR3 protein. Among about 650,000 distinct CDR3 sequences listed, about 15% were seen once. This specimen consisted of PBMCs from blood, obtained around 14 days before vaccination. These receptors all come from a man in his forties or fifties who received an inactivated influenza vaccine.

This clonotype was found a few times. The chain has TRBV10-1 and TRBJ1-1, with D maybe TRBD1 (5 bases). Germline loops: CDR1 WNHNN, CDR2 SYGVQD (reference sequence). The CDR3 length is 16 residues. V dropped 3 bases and J dropped 4 bases, with 18 bases sitting between them. CDR3 DNA: TGCGCCAGCAGTGATGTGGGCTCAGGGTTGGGCACTGAAGCTTTCTTT. Its translation is CASSDVGSGLGTEAFF.

This clonotype was counted only a few times. This chain uses TRBV6-2 or TRBV6-3 with TRBJ2-3, with D perhaps TRBD1 or TRBD2 (6 bases each). Germline V gene sequence: CDR1 MNHEY, CDR2 SVGEGT. CDR3 size: 15 residues. Trimming stripped 6 bases from V and 3 bases from J, with 16 bases between. CDR3 sequence (DNA): TGTGCCAGCAGACGCCTTGGGGGGCGGACAGATACGCAGTATTTT. Its protein is CASRRLGGRTDTQYF.

The rearrangement uses TRBV18 and TRBJ2-7; TRBD1 agrees at 10 bases. This CDR3 is 14 amino acids long. With V trimmed by 5 bases and J by 7 bases, 8 bases remained unmatched. CDR1 is KGHSH and CDR2 is LQKENI in the germline V gene. The CDR3 region is CASSSRQGAEEQYF. CDR3 DNA sequence: TGTGCCAGCTCATCGCGACAGGGGGCAGAGGAGCAGTACTTC.

The chain carries TRBV7-2 and TRBJ2-2; 12 bases line up with TRBD1. V lost 0 bases and J lost 7; bases outside the gene matches: 12. Germline V gene sequence: CDR1 SGHTA, CDR2 FQGNSA. The CDR3 totals 19 residues. CDR3 sequence reads: CASSLAPSGTGGRVGELFF. In nucleotides, the CDR3 is TGTGCCAGCAGCTTAGCTCCGTCGGGGACAGGGGGCAGGGTCGGGGAGCTGTTTTTT.

In nucleotides, the CDR3 is TGTGCCATCAGTGAGTCGCGACTAGCTAGGAACGAGCAGTACTTC. The encoded protein is CAISESRLARNEQYF. This chain uses TRBV10-3 with TRBJ2-7, with TRBD2 matching over 7 bases. Germline-derived CDR1 and CDR2 are ENHRY and SYGVKD. V lost 0 bases and J lost 5; bases outside the gene matches: 7. The CDR3 has 15 amino acids.

This clonotype has ten or more counts. V and J are TRBV27 and TRBJ2-1; no clear D. The CDR3 totals 13 residues. Germline V gene lookup returns CDR1 MNHEY and CDR2 SMNVEV (reference sequence). V shed 7 bases and J shed 5 bases, with 12 bases lying between them. DNA of the CDR3: TGTGCCAGCACTTCCACCAGAAACAATGAGCAGTTCTTC. Translating it yields CASTSTRNNEQFF.

The rearrangement joins TRBV3-1 to TRBJ2-3; no firm D call. The CDR3 runs to 14 residues. The V and J ends lost 2 bases and 2 bases respectively, with 8 bases between them. Looked up from germline, CDR1 is LGHDT and CDR2 is YNNKEL (reference sequence). The CDR3 reads CASSQQALTDTQYF. The CDR3 DNA sequence: TGTGCCAGCAGCCAACAGGCGCTCACAGATACGCAGTATTTT.

This chain connects TRBV25-1 to TRBJ2-1; D is undetermined. This CDR3 contains 15 residues. With 4 bases removed from V and 0 bases from J, the gap between germline ends came to 10 bases. Germline values: CDR1 MGHDK, CDR2 SYGVNS. Here the CDR3 DNA reads TGTGCCAGCAGTGTGAGCGCCAGCTCCTACAATGAGCAGTTCTTC. It specifies CASSVSASSYNEQFF.

This clonotype was detected ten times or more. The rearrangement uses TRBV21-1 and TRBJ1-2. TRBV21-1 is flagged as a pseudogene. The CDR3 runs 14 residues. DNA for the CDR3: TGTGCCAGCAGCAAGTTACTGGAGGGTAGCGGCTACACCTTC. Residues: CASSKLLEGSGYTF.